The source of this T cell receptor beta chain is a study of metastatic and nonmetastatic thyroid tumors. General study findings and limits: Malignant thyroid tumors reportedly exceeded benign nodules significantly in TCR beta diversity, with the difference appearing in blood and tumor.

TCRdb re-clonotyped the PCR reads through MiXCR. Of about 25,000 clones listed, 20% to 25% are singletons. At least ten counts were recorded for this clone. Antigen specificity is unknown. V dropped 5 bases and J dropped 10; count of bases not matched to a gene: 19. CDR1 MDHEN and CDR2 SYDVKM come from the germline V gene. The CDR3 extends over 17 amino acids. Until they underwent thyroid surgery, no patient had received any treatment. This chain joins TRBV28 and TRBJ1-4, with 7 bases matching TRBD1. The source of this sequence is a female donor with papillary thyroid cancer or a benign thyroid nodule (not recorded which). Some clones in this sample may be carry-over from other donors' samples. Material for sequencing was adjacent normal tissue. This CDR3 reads CASSTNLPGQLSRKLFF. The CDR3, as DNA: TGTGCCAGCAGTACGAACCTTCCGGGACAGCTATCCAGAAAACTGTTTTTT.